This TCR beta chain was recorded in a study of response to subunit inactivated influenza vaccine. The study's findings and limits: Authors suggested each seasonal flu vaccination may recruit only limited numbers of new T cells.

There are a few counts of this clonotype. The antigen remains undetermined. In TCRdb, the RT-PCR reads were re-called with MiXCR into one record per CDR3 protein. The table lists 400,000 to 650,000 distinct CDR3 sequences, approximately 7.7% of them singletons, with around 13% in the top ten. Germline V gene sequence: CDR1 SGHVS, CDR2 FQNEAQ. CDR3 length: 17 residues. V lost 2 bases to trimming and J lost 3 bases, with 17 bases between them. This chain uses TRBV7-8 with TRBJ2-1; possibly TRBD1 for D (5 bases). The receptor comes from a man between 50 and 69 years old who received an inactivated influenza vaccine. This specimen was PBMCs from blood, taken 23 to 25 months after vaccination. CDR3 in amino acids: CASSLTALWGSYNEQFF. CDR3 coding DNA: TGTGCCAGCAGCTTAACAGCTTTATGGGGCAGCTACAATGAGCAGTTCTTC.